Sequencing of this TCR beta chain was carried out in a study of T cell responses to AZD1222 COVID-19 vaccine. Study results and limitations: No day 14 peak samples; only post-peak repertoires were characterized. Unmutated variant regions reportedly attract nearly half of all spike-specific TCRs.

Comment on this clone: Its antigen is currently unknown.

V was cut by 5 bases and J by 9 bases, with 17 bases left in between. Germline lookup yields CDR1 SGHNT and CDR2 YENEEA. The CDR3 has 15 residues. Some clones are missing from TCRdb's copy, which holds only in-frame ones; the method was immunoSEQ multiplex PCR. Among 110,000 to 150,000 clones, just over 90% were seen once, and the ten largest hold over 7.5%. The chain employs TRBV11-3 and TRBJ1-6; D remains unclear. This clonotype was obtained from an adult in good health. The sequenced sample was peripheral blood, obtained on day 0 of AZD1222 vaccination. The CDR3 DNA follows: TGTGCCAGCAGCAAGGTCGGATGGTGGGGTTCACCCCTCCACTTT. It codes for CASSKVGWWGSPLHF.